This passage covers 25 T cell receptor beta chains from one sample sequenced in a study of blood T cell repertoires in COVID-19. Assay: immunoSEQ multiplex PCR; the TCRdb copy retains only in-frame clones and omits some. The sample has about 230,000 clones, around four fifths seen once. Input material: peripheral blood. These receptors all come from a woman between 70 and 85 years old with active or convalescent COVID-19.

The chain combines TRBV23-1 with TRBJ1-5; D not certain. TRBV23-1 is an open reading frame whose function is uncertain. The CDR3 runs to 11 residues. Trimming took 8 bases from V and 5 from J, leaving 7 bases between them. This CDR3 is CASSRYQPQHF. In DNA form, the CDR3 reads TGCGCCAGCTCGCGTTATCAGCCCCAGCATTTT.

The sample holds one count of this clone. The chain couples TRBV7-6 to TRBJ2-3; 10 nucleotides agree with TRBD2. This CDR3 region has 16 residues. Germline loops: CDR1 SGHVS, CDR2 FNYEAQ. J gave up 1 base and V 5 bases, and 6 bases lay outside the gene matches. The CDR3 region is CASSRIGLAGTDTQYF. Here the CDR3 DNA reads TGTGCCAGCAGCCGCATAGGACTAGCGGGCACAGATACGCAGTATTTT.

V and J are TRBV28 and TRBJ2-3, with D perhaps matching TRBD1 (5 bases). The V gene lost 6 bases and the J gene lost 6 bases, with 19 bases spanning the gap. The CDR3 spans 15 residues. Germline CDR1 reads MDHEN; CDR2 reads SYDVKM. The CDR3 loop is CASSRASTETDTQYF. CDR3 nucleotides: TGTGCCAGCAGCCGGGCTTCGACAGAGACGGATACGCAGTATTTT.

The gene calls are TRBV3-1 (or the pseudogene TRBV3-2) and TRBJ2-5, with 7 bases lining up with TRBD2. The CDR3 has 16 residues. Trimming cost V 8 bases and J 2 bases; bases outside gene matches: 14. CDR1 LGHDT and CDR2 YNNKEL come from the germline V gene (reference sequence). In nucleotides, the CDR3 is TGTGCCAGCCGTCCGGGGGGAGCAGGGAAACAAGAGACCCAGTACTTC. It codes for CASRPGGAGKQETQYF.

This rearrangement joins TRBV19 to TRBJ1-5; weak D call: TRBD1 (5 bases). Germline CDR1 reads LNHDA; CDR2 reads SQIVND (reference sequence). There are 14 residues in the CDR3. Trimming left V 5 bases short and J 5 bases short, with 13 bases between. The CDR3 sequence is CASSFQGGHQPQHF. The CDR3 bases are TGTGCCAGTAGTTTCCAGGGAGGACATCAGCCCCAGCATTTT.

This clone was seen just once. This rearrangement joins TRBV28 to TRBJ2-7; 7 nucleotides agree with TRBD2. This CDR3 contains 15 residues. Per germline, CDR1 MDHEN and CDR2 SYDVKM. Unmatched junction bases numbered 9, after V lost 6 bases and J lost 1 base. The DNA of the CDR3 is TGTGCCAGCAGGACAACCGGGACTACGTCCTACGAGCAGTACTTC. It codes for CASRTTGTTSYEQYF.

The J gene is TRBJ1-2, the V gene TRBV6-2 or TRBV6-3, with 10 bases lining up with TRBD1. The germline gives CDR1 MNHEY, CDR2 SVGEGT. The trim removed 2 bases at V and 6 bases at J, leaving 3 bases unmatched. The CDR3 has 14 amino acids. As DNA, the CDR3 is TGTGCCAGCAGTTACCCCGGACAGGGGGATGGCTACACCTTC. Amino acids: CASSYPGQGDGYTF.

The rearrangement uses TRBV19 and TRBJ1-1, with D possibly being TRBD1 (6 bases). The CDR3 contains 15 residues. Looked up from germline, CDR1 is LNHDA and CDR2 is SQIVND (reference sequence). With 3 bases removed from V and 1 base from J, the gap between germline ends came to 12 bases. This CDR3 is CASSMGAAGNTEAFF. Here the CDR3 DNA reads TGTGCCAGTAGTATGGGGGCAGCTGGGAACACTGAAGCTTTCTTT.

The chain's CDR3 is CASSERQTRGNEQFF. The CDR3 DNA reads TGTGCCAGCAGTGAAAGGCAGACTCGGGGGAATGAGCAGTTCTTC. The rearrangement joins TRBV6-1 to TRBJ2-1, with a possible D match to TRBD2 (6 bases). V gave up 2 bases and J gave up 7 bases, with 15 bases separating them. The CDR3 contains 15 residues. Looked up from germline, CDR1 is MNHNS and CDR2 is SASEGT.

The chain carries TRBV27 and TRBJ2-7; TRBD1 matches at 9 bases. J was trimmed by 0 bases and V by 5 bases; bases with no gene match: 11. The CDR3 is made up of 17 amino acids. Germline CDR1 is MNHEY and CDR2 is SMNVEV (reference sequence). CDR3 residues: CASSNPATGGGSYEQYF. For the CDR3, the DNA is TGTGCCAGCAGTAACCCCGCGACAGGGGGAGGCTCCTACGAGCAGTACTTC.

This rearrangement joins TRBV3-1 (or the pseudogene TRBV3-2) to TRBJ2-5; TRBD2 might be the D (5 bases). The V gene lost 1 base and the J gene lost 3 bases, with 15 bases spanning the gap. This CDR3 has 16 amino acids. The germline V gene encodes CDR1 LGHDT and CDR2 YNNKEL (reference sequence). The chain's CDR3 is CASSQGTLRWEETQYF. For the CDR3, the DNA is TGTGCCAGCAGCCAAGGGACTCTGCGTTGGGAAGAGACCCAGTACTTC.

The chain uses TRBV5-1 and TRBJ2-1; tentative D call: TRBD2 (5 bases). The CDR3 is made up of 14 amino acids. Germline V CDR1 and CDR2: SGHRS, YFSETQ. Trimming pared 2 bases from V and 5 bases from J, leaving 11 bases between. CDR3 nucleotides: TGCGCCAGCAGCTTTATGAGCGGAAACAATGAGCAGTTCTTC. It yields the protein CASSFMSGNNEQFF.

The genes are TRBV27 and TRBJ2-3; 9 bases map to TRBD2. The germline V gene encodes CDR1 MNHEY and CDR2 SMNVEV (reference sequence). The CDR3 is 15 amino acids. After removal of 8 bases from V and 3 bases from J, the junction contained 9 bases not matched to a gene. DNA of the CDR3: TGTGCCAGCCGTCGGGCGGGAGGGATAACAGATACGCAGTATTTT. As protein: CASRRAGGITDTQYF.

This clone showed up just a few times. V gene TRBV5-1 combines with J gene TRBJ1-6, with TRBD1 identical over 8 bases. Germline lookup yields CDR1 SGHRS and CDR2 YFSETQ. J was trimmed by 7 bases and V by 4 bases; bases with no gene match: 7. This CDR3 comprises 15 residues. CDR3 nucleotides: TGCGCCAGCAGCGCCGGACAGGGATCGAATTCACCCCTCCACTTT. It codes for CASSAGQGSNSPLHF.

The chain uses TRBV5-4 and TRBJ2-2; TRBD2 might be the D (6 bases). The length of the CDR3 is 14 residues. Germline-derived CDR1 and CDR2 are SGHNT and YYREEE (reference sequence). Trimming left V 6 bases short and J 4 bases short, with 13 bases between. The CDR3 DNA is TGTGCCAGCACTACGTCGGGGGTCACCGGGGAGCTGTTTTTT. Encoded protein: CASTTSGVTGELFF.

V is TRBV3-1 (or the pseudogene TRBV3-2) and J is TRBJ2-4, with a tentative D call TRBD2 (6 bases). The V end was cut by 0 bases, the J end by 5 bases, with 8 bases between. Germline CDR1 LGHDT, CDR2 YNNKEL (reference sequence). The CDR3 totals 14 residues. The CDR3 reads CASSQDWGENIQYF. The DNA for the CDR3 is TGTGCCAGCAGCCAAGACTGGGGGGAAAACATTCAGTACTTC.

This clone was observed a single time. V gene TRBV20-1 combines with J gene TRBJ2-7; a weak D match, TRBD2 (7 bases). The ends were cut back, 3 bases at V and 5 bases at J, with 11 bases in the middle. The CDR3 is 12 amino acids. CDR1 is DFQATT and CDR2 is SNEGSKA in the germline V gene (reference sequence). Here the CDR3 reads CSASRGANEQYF. The CDR3, as DNA: TGCAGTGCTAGTCGGGGGGCGAACGAGCAGTACTTC.

A single count supports this clone. The rearrangement links TRBV5-4 to TRBJ2-3, with 13 bases aligning to TRBD2. Germline CDR1 and CDR2: SGHNT and YYREEE (reference sequence). Germline trimming cut 4 bases from V and 3 bases from J; bases unmatched to any gene: 5. The CDR3 is made up of 16 amino acids. The CDR3 DNA reads TGTGCCAGCAGCGCGGGACTAGCGGGATATACAGATACGCAGTATTTT. Protein product: CASSAGLAGYTDTQYF.

The rearrangement joins TRBV10-3 to TRBJ1-1, with D unresolved. Looked up from germline, CDR1 is ENHRY and CDR2 is SYGVKD. Trimming removed 6 bases at V and 0 bases at J, with 11 bases between. CDR3 size: 14 residues. The CDR3: CAISTQNVNTEAFF. The CDR3 nucleotides read TGTGCCATCAGCACACAGAACGTGAACACTGAAGCTTTCTTT.

The chain is built from TRBV6-4 and TRBJ2-1; 7 bases agree with TRBD2. The CDR3 length is 14 residues. Germline V gene lookup returns CDR1 MRHNA and CDR2 SNTAGT. The V gene end was trimmed by 5 bases and the J gene end by 9 bases; junction bases not matched to a gene: 10. The DNA for the CDR3 is TGTGCCAGCAGTCGTGGGAGGGCCCCCGGTGAGCAGTTCTTC. It yields the protein CASSRGRAPGEQFF.

This rearrangement joins TRBV27 to TRBJ2-5; 7 nucleotides match TRBD2. Per the germline V gene, CDR1 is MNHEY and CDR2 is SMNVEV (reference sequence). With V trimmed by 2 bases and J by 8 bases, 8 bases remained unmatched. The CDR3 runs to 14 residues. The CDR3 sequence: CASSLGGSARTQYF. The CDR3 coding sequence is TGTGCCAGCAGTTTAGGCGGGAGCGCCCGTACCCAGTACTTC.

CDR3 coding DNA: TGTGCCAGCAGTTCAAGCAATAGCAATCAGCCCCAGCATTTT. It encodes CASSSSNSNQPQHF. This chain links TRBV6-2 or TRBV6-3 with TRBJ1-5; D uncertain. This CDR3 spans 14 amino acids. Trimming shortened V by 4 bases and J by 0 bases, and 7 bases separated the two germline ends. CDR1 is MNHEY, CDR2 SVGEGT, per germline.

This sequence joins TRBV6-5 and TRBJ2-7; D might be TRBD2 (5 bases). The CDR3 length is 12 residues. V lost 11 bases to trimming and J lost 6 bases, with 17 bases between them. The germline V gene encodes CDR1 MNHEY and CDR2 SVGAGI. The CDR3 nucleotides are TGTGCCTCCTATCCGGGGTCTGCCGAGCAGTACTTC. It is translated as CASYPGSAEQYF.

CDR3 coding DNA: TGTGCCAGTAGCCAAGACTATGGAAACACCATATATTTT. Amino acids: CASSQDYGNTIYF. The chain is built from TRBV19 and TRBJ1-3; D remains ambiguous. V was trimmed by 6 bases and J by 3 bases, leaving 9 bases between them. The CDR3 is 13 residues long. The germline gives CDR1 LNHDA, CDR2 SQIVND (reference sequence). The full variable domain, in which reference TRBV19 and TRBJ1-3 provide the parts outside the CDR3, is DGGITQSPKYLFRKEGQNVTLSCEQNLNHDAMYWYRQDPGQGLRLIYYSQIVNDFQKGDIAEGYSVSREKKESFPLTVTSAQKNPTAFYLCASSQDYGNTIYFGEGSWLTVV.

The chain uses TRBV10-2 and TRBJ2-2, with a possible D match to TRBD1 (6 bases). The V gene lost 6 bases and the J gene lost 4 bases, with 12 bases spanning the gap. The CDR3 has 14 residues. The germline gives CDR1 WSHSY, CDR2 SAAADI. In nucleotides, the CDR3 is TGCGCCAGCAGACCTACAGGGTTCACCGGGGAGCTGTTTTTT. Translating it yields CASRPTGFTGELFF.